This TCR beta chain was captured in a study of cytomegalovirus exposure and HLA in healthy donors. General study results and limits: Sequencing likely caused a cluster of highly shared sequence variants. Information on immune exposure was restricted to one variable (CMV serostatus). Usually a TCR sequence was rare, but some public TCRs were found in many donors.

As for this clone: Its target is unknown.

The CDR3 covers 15 residues. V lost 6 bases and J lost 3, with 19 bases in between. Germline CDR1 SQVTM, CDR2 ANQGSEA. Primers included in the PCR were 60 Vbeta and 13 Jbeta primers. Clones were sequenced by immunoSEQ multiplex PCR, and TCRdb holds only the in-frame ones, with some missing. The table records roughly 100,000 clones, 65% to 90% of them present only once. Material: PBMCs. This TCR derives from a man in his thirties or forties in good health and CMV-seropositive. The chain combines TRBV29-1 with TRBJ2-3; D is perhaps TRBD1 (5 bases). CDR3 protein: CSVRPAGRVTDTQYF. The DNA of the CDR3 is TGCAGCGTGCGCCCCGCCGGCAGGGTTACAGATACGCAGTATTTT.